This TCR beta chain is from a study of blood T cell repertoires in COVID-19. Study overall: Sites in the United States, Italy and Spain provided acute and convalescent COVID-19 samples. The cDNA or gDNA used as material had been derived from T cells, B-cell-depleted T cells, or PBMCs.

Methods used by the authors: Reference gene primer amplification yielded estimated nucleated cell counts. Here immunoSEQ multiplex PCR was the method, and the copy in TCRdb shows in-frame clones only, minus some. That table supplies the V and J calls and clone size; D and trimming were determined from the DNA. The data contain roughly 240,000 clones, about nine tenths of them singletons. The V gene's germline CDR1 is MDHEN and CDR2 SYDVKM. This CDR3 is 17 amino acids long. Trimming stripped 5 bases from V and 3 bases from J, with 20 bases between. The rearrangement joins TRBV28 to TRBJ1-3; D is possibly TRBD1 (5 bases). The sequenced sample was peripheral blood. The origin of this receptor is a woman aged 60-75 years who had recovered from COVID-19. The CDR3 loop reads CASSPPPGGNSGNTIYF. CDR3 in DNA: TGTGCCAGCAGTCCCCCCCCCGGGGGTAATAGTGGAAACACCATATATTTT.